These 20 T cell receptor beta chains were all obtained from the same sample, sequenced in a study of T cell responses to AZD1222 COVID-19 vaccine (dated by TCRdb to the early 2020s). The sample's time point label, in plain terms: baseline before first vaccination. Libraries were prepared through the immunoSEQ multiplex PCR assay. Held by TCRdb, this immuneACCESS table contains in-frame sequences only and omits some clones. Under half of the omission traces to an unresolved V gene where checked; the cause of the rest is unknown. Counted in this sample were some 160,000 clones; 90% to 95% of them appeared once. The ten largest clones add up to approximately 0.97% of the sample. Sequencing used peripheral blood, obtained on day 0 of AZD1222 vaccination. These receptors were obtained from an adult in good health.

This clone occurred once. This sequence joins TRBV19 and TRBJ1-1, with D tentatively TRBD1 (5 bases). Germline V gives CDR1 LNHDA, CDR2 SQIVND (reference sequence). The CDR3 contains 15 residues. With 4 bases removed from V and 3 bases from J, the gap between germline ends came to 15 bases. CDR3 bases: TGTGCCAGTAGTACCCCCTTTCGAGGGGACACTGAAGCTTTCTTT. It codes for CASSTPFRGDTEAFF.

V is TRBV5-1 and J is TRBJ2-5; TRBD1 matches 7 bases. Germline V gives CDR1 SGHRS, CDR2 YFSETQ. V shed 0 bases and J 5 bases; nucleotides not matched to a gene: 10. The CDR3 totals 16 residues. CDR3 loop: CASSLEGTATGETQYF. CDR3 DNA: TGCGCCAGCAGCTTGGAGGGGACAGCTACGGGGGAGACCCAGTACTTC.

Written as DNA, the CDR3 is TGTGCCAGCAGCCCAGGGGCCGGCAATCAGCCCCAGCATTTT. Protein product: CASSPGAGNQPQHF. V is TRBV2 and J is TRBJ1-5; D may be TRBD1 (6 bases). This CDR3 comprises 14 residues. V lost 6 bases and J 2 bases, leaving 11 bases between the germline ends. Germline CDR1 SNHLY, CDR2 FYNNEI.

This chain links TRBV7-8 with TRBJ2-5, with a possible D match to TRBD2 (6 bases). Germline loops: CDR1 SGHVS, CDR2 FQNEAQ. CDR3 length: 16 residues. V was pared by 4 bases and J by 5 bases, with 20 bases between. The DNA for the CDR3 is TGTGCCAGCAGCTCACTAGCAATTAACCCGGGGGAGACCCAGTACTTC. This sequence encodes CASSSLAINPGETQYF.

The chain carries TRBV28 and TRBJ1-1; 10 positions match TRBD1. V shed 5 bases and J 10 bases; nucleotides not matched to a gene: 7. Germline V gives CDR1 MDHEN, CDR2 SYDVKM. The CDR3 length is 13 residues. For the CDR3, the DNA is TGTGCCAGCAGTGAAGACAGGGGGCGAAGAGCTTTCTTT. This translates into CASSEDRGRRAFF.

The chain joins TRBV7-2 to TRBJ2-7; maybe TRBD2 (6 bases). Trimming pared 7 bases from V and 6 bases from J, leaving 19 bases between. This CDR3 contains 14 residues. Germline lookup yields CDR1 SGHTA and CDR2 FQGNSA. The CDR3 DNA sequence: TGTGCCAGCACCGTTGGGGGGACTCGACTCGAGCAGTACTTC. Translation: CASTVGGTRLEQYF.

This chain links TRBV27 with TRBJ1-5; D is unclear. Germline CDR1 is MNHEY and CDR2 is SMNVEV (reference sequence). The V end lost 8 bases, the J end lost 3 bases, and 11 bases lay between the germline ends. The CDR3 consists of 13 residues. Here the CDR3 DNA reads TGTGCCAGCCGCGAAGGGCACAATCAGCCCCAGCATTTT. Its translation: CASREGHNQPQHF.

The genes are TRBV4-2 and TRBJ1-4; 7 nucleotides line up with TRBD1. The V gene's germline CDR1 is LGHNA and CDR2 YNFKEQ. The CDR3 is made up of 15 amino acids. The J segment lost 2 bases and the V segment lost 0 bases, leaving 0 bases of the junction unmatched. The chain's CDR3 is CASSQDRGTNEKLFF. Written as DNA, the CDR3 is TGTGCCAGCAGCCAAGACAGGGGGACTAATGAAAAACTGTTTTTT.

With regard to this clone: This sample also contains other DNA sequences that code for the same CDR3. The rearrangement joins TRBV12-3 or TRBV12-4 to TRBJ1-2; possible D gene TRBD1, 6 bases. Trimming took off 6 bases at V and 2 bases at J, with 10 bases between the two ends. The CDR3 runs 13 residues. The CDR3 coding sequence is TGTGCCAGCAGCCCAACAGGGAACTATGGCTACACCTTC. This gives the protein CASSPTGNYGYTF.

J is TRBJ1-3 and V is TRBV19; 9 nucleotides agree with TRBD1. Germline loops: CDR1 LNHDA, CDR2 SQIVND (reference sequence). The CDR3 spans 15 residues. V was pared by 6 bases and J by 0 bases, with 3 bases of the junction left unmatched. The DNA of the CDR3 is TGTGCCAGTAGGGACAGGGGACACTCTGGAAACACCATATATTTT. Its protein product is CASRDRGHSGNTIYF.

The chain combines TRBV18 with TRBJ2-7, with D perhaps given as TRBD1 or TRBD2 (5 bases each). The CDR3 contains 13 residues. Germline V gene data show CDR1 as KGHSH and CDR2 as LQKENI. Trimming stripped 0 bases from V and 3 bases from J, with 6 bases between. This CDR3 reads CASSPPGDYEQYF. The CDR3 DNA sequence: TGTGCCAGCTCACCACCGGGGGACTACGAGCAGTACTTC. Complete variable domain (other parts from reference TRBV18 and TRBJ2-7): NAGVMQNPRHLVRRRGQEARLRCSPMKGHSHVYWYRQLPEEGLKFMVYLQKENIIDESGMPKERFSAEFPKEGPSILRIQQVVRGDSAAYFCASSPPGDYEQYFGPGTRLTVT.

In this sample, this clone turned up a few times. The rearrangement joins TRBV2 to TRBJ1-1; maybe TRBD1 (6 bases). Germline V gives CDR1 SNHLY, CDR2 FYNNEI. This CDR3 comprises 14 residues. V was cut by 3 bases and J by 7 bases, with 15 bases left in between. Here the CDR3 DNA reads TGTGCCAGCAGTGAGGGACAACTCCTGGTTGAAGCTTTCTTT. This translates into CASSEGQLLVEAFF.

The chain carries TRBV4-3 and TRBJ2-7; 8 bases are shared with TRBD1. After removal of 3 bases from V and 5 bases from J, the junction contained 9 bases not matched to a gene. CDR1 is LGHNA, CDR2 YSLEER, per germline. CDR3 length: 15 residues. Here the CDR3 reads CASSQDGTGGDEQYF. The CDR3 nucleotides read TGCGCCAGCAGCCAGGACGGGACAGGTGGCGACGAGCAGTACTTC.

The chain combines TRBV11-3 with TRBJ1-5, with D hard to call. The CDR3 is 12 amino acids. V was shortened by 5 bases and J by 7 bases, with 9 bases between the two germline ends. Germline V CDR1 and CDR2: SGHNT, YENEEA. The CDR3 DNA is TGTGCCAGCAGCCCAATGCGGCAGCCCCAGCATTTT. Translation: CASSPMRQPQHF.

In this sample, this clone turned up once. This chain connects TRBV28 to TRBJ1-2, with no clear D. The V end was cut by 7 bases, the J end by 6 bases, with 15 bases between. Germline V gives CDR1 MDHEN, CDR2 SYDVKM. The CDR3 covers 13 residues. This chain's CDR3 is CASTSPPKDGYTF. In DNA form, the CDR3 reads TGTGCCAGCACCTCCCCCCCGAAGGATGGCTACACCTTC.

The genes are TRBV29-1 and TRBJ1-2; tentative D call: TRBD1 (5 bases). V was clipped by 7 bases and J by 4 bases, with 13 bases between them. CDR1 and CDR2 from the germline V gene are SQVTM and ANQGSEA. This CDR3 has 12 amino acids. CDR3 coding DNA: TGCAGCGCTGACCAGGGAGGCTATGGCTACACCTTC. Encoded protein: CSADQGGYGYTF. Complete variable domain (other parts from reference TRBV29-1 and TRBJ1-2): SAVISQKPSRDICQRGTSLTIQCQVDSQVTMMFWYRQQPGQSLTLIATANQGSEATYESGFVIDKFPISRPNLTFSTLTVSNMSPEDSSIYLCSADQGGYGYTFGSGTRLTVV.

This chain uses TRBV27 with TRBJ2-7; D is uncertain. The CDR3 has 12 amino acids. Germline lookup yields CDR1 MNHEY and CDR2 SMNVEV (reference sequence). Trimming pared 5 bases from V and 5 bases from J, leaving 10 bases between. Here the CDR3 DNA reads TGTGCCAGCAGTCACGTTGAGGACGAGCAGTACTTC. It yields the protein CASSHVEDEQYF.

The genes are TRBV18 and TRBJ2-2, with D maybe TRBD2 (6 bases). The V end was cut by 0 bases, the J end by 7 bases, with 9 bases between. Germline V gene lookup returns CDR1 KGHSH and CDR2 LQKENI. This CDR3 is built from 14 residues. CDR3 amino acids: CASSPPGGIGELFF. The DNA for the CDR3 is TGTGCCAGCTCACCACCGGGGGGAATCGGGGAGCTGTTTTTT.

The CDR3 spells CASSRAGGQYNYGYTF. In nucleotides, the CDR3 is TGTGCCAGTAGTAGGGCAGGGGGGCAATATAACTATGGCTACACCTTC. The chain recombines TRBV19 with TRBJ1-2; 7 bases are a match to TRBD1. Unmatched junction bases numbered 9, after V lost 4 bases and J lost 1 base. CDR3 length: 16 amino acids. Germline assignment: CDR1 LNHDA and CDR2 SQIVND (reference sequence).

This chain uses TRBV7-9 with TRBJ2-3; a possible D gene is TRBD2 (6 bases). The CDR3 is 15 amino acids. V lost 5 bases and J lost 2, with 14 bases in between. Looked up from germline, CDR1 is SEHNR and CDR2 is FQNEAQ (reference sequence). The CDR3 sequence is CASSPAGAFTDTQYF. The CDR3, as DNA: TGTGCCAGCAGCCCAGCGGGTGCTTTCACAGATACGCAGTATTTT.